Listed here is a single TCR beta chain. Its cognate antigen has yet to be identified. No much larger clone is present one base from it, and per-base qualities are unavailable. This sample was taken from a study of blood T cell repertoires in COVID-19 (dated by TCRdb to the early 2020s). With respect to the entire study: Collaborator samples came from the United States, Italy and Spain and covered acute and convalescent phases of COVID-19. Samples were obtained from the ongoing ImmuneRACE study (first 160 participants) and from 1,000 to 1,500 subjects provided by 6 global collaborators. The dataset comprised deeply sampled blood TCRbeta repertoires from subjects exposed to, actively infected with, or recovered from COVID-19. The prospective study material was composed of cDNA or gDNA derived from T cells, B-cell-depleted T cells, or PBMCs. A freely available public database, intended as a resource for researchers studying the immune response to SARS-CoV-2, is where the repertoires were released. Nearly every sample came with metadata listing a de-identified subject ID, COVID-19 status, age in years and sex. Where HLA class I and class II types were available, the types were taken from metadata supplied by the sample provider, not from assay-based typing. Broader findings and caveats from the paper: Clinical and demographic metadata were provided uncurated, with the amount varying by source and participant.

The immunoSEQ Assay, a bias-controlled multiplex PCR, was used to amplify TCRbeta CDR3 regions from genomic DNA. The study's processing was this. Within the assay, amplification of reference gene primers was used to estimate how many nucleated cells each sample contained. To quantify the absolute abundance of each unique TCRbeta CDR3 rearrangement, sequence reads were collapsed and filtered. For each sample, productive Simpson clonality was calculated by taking the square root of Simpson's diversity index across productive rearrangements. The table comes from immuneACCESS by way of TCRdb, which keeps in-frame sequences with V and J called. Part of the clones is missing from these tables; in studies checked, under half for an unresolved V gene and the rest for unknown reasons. For V, J and clone size, that table is used; D and trimming come from the DNA. Within this sample are 100,000 to 150,000 clones, with about four fifths of them counted one time only. The ten largest clones represent under 1.5% of the sample.

From its cysteine to its phenylalanine, the CDR3 spans 14 amino acids. The kept DNA is CDR3 alone, 42 bases in frame from the first base. CDR1 and CDR2 (WNHNN, SYGVQD) derive from the germline V gene (reference sequence). The germline ends are 19 bases apart after V is trimmed by 6 bases and J by 7 bases. Whole blood was collected in K2EDTA tubes by collaborating institutions according to the institutions' own protocols. For TCRbeta analysis, collaborator samples were shipped as frozen whole blood, as isolated PBMCs, or as DNA extracted from either sample type. The sequence is built from TRBV10-1 and TRBJ2-7, and possibly TRBD1, on 6 matching bases. The clonotype comes from a man in his sixties with acute or convalescent COVID-19. The sequenced material came from peripheral blood. The CDR3 is CASSPGQPATEQYF. The DNA reads TGCGCCAGCAGCCCGGGACAACCGGCTACGGAGCAGTACTTC.